This is a list of T cell receptor beta chains from one sample in a study of radiation and T cells in renal cell carcinoma. Libraries were prepared by immunoSEQ multiplex PCR; TCRdb keeps only in-frame clonotypes and omits some of them. This table has about 130,000 clones, roughly 77% appearing once. This material consisted of blood, taken from a patient whose treatment included radiotherapy and nephrectomy. These receptors all come from a woman aged 60-70 years with renal cell carcinoma. The CDR3 runs from the conserved cysteine through the conserved F or W. A D gene is named only where the DNA matches it firmly. Some rows mark clone size as missing; the rest say once, few, many or name a class of expanded clone.

TRBJ2-3,TRBV7-2,NA,NA,CASSSRQLASDTQYF,TGTGCCAGCAGCTCCAGACAGCTAGCATCAGATACGCAGTATTTT
TRBJ2-7,TRBV18,TRBD1,NA,CASSSGQGSVDEQYF,TGTGCCAGCTCATCAGGACAGGGATCGGTAGACGAGCAGTACTTC
TRBJ2-5,TRBV28,NA,once,CASRQGGGETQYF,TGTGCCAGCAGACAGGGCGGCGGAGAGACCCAGTACTTC
TRBJ2-3,TRBV7-9,NA,NA,CASSLSAGTDTQYF,TGTGCCAGCAGCTTATCGGCAGGGACAGATACGCAGTATTTT
TRBJ1-2,TRBV14,NA,NA,CASSLHRDITNYGYTF,TGTGCCAGCAGCCTTCACCGGGACATTACTAACTATGGCTACACCTTC
TRBJ1-2,TRBV11-2,NA,NA,CASSLGGGARGYTF,TGTGCCAGCAGCTTAGGTGGGGGGGCTCGCGGCTACACCTTC
TRBJ1-1,TRBV5-4,NA,few,CASSFRTESPNTEAFF,TGTGCCAGCAGCTTTAGGACGGAGTCTCCCAACACTGAAGCTTTCTTT
TRBJ1-1,TRBV4-1,NA,few,CASSQDRSWRGFADTEAFF,TGCGCCAGCAGCCAAGATCGGTCCTGGAGGGGCTTCGCGGACACTGAAGCTTTCTTT
TRBJ2-7,TRBV19,TRBD1,NA,CASTGTAYEQYF,TGTGCCAGTACGGGGACAGCCTACGAGCAGTACTTC
TRBJ2-3,TRBV5-1,NA,NA,CASSLEGNTQYF,TGCGCCAGCAGCTTGGAGGGGAATACGCAGTATTTT
TRBJ2-7,TRBV29-1,NA,NA,CSVENGPSYEQYF,TGCAGCGTTGAAAACGGCCCCTCCTACGAGCAGTACTTC
TRBJ1-2,TRBV18,NA,NA,CASSIFQGDGYTF,TGTGCCAGCTCAATCTTTCAGGGTGATGGCTACACCTTC
TRBJ1-1,TRBV19,NA,NA,CASSMRAAPAVTFF,TGTGCCAGTAGTATGAGGGCGGCCCCTGCCGTAACTTTCTTT
TRBJ1-2,TRBV28,TRBD1,NA,CASSLEGTDGYTF,TGTGCCAGCAGCTTGGAAGGGACAGACGGCTACACCTTC
TRBJ2-1,TRBV9,NA,many,CASSVRQYNEQFF,TGTGCCAGCAGCGTCAGACAGTACAATGAGCAGTTCTTC
TRBJ1-4,TRBV9,NA,NA,CASTKGRANEKLFF,TGTGCCAGTACGAAAGGACGTGCTAATGAAAAACTGTTTTTT
TRBJ2-1,TRBV19,NA,NA,CASSIRGTSSYNEQFF,TGTGCCAGTAGTATAAGGGGGACGAGCTCCTACAATGAGCAGTTCTTC